This is a list of T cell receptor beta chains from one sample in a study of blood T cell repertoires in COVID-19. The method was immunoSEQ multiplex PCR; TCRdb's version includes in-frame clones alone and lacks a portion of them. The table includes about 180,000 clones, approximately 80% detected once. Sample: peripheral blood. Receptors were obtained from a human donor in a cohort sampled during active COVID-19. The CDR3 runs from the conserved cysteine through the conserved F or W. The D gene is left open where the match is weak. Rows give clone size only sometimes, using once, few, many, or a class for an expanded clone.

clone_size: -; d_call: TRBD2; j_call: TRBJ2-7; v_call: TRBV4-3; cdr3_aa: CASSQGGGYEQYF; cdr3_nt: TGCGCCAGCAGCCAAGGGGGGGGGTACGAGCAGTACTTC
clone_size: once; d_call: -; j_call: TRBJ1-1; v_call: TRBV6-2/TRBV6-3; cdr3_aa: CASSYEVRNTEAFF; cdr3_nt: TGTGCCAGCAGTTACGAGGTGAGGAACACTGAAGCTTTCTTT
clone_size: -; d_call: TRBD1; j_call: TRBJ2-7; v_call: TRBV23-1; cdr3_aa: CASSEDRGSYEQYF; cdr3_nt: TGCGCCAGCAGTGAAGACAGGGGGTCCTACGAGCAGTACTTC
clone_size: -; d_call: -; j_call: TRBJ2-1; v_call: TRBV5-1; cdr3_aa: CASSSVVSSYNEQFF; cdr3_nt: TGCGCCAGCAGCTCGGTGGTAAGCTCCTACAATGAGCAGTTCTTC
clone_size: -; d_call: -; j_call: TRBJ1-2; v_call: TRBV28; cdr3_aa: CGTGGEPYGYTF; cdr3_nt: TGTGGGACTGGGGGCGAGCCGTATGGCTACACCTTC
clone_size: -; d_call: TRBD1; j_call: TRBJ2-7; v_call: TRBV18; cdr3_aa: CASSRDRGSREQYF; cdr3_nt: TGTGCCAGCTCAAGGGACAGGGGCTCGAGGGAGCAGTACTTC
clone_size: -; d_call: -; j_call: TRBJ1-3; v_call: TRBV6-4; cdr3_aa: CASSDSDMSSGNTIYF; cdr3_nt: TGTGCCAGCAGTGACTCCGATATGAGCTCTGGAAACACCATATATTTT
clone_size: -; d_call: TRBD2; j_call: TRBJ2-5; v_call: TRBV15; cdr3_aa: CATSTGTKETQYF; cdr3_nt: TGTGCCACCAGCACTGGGACTAAAGAGACCCAGTACTTC
clone_size: -; d_call: TRBD1; j_call: TRBJ1-4; v_call: TRBV7-9; cdr3_aa: CASSTLTGVNEKLFF; cdr3_nt: TGTGCCAGCAGCACCTTGACAGGGGTTAATGAAAAACTGTTTTTT
clone_size: -; d_call: TRBD2; j_call: TRBJ2-7; v_call: TRBV11-2; cdr3_aa: CASSFGGGAYEQYF; cdr3_nt: TGTGCCAGCAGCTTTGGGGGAGGGGCCTACGAGCAGTACTTC
clone_size: -; d_call: TRBD1; j_call: TRBJ1-2; v_call: TRBV5-6; cdr3_aa: CASSLQGASYGYTF; cdr3_nt: TGTGCCAGCAGCTTGCAGGGGGCAAGTTATGGCTACACCTTC
clone_size: -; d_call: TRBD1; j_call: TRBJ2-1; v_call: TRBV3-1/TRBV3-2; cdr3_aa: CASSLGQVYHNEQFF; cdr3_nt: TGTGCCAGCAGCCTGGGACAGGTGTATCACAATGAGCAGTTCTTC
clone_size: -; d_call: -; j_call: TRBJ2-1; v_call: TRBV11-3; cdr3_aa: CASSLGGLGQFYNEQFF; cdr3_nt: TGTGCCAGCAGCTTAGGGGGCTTGGGTCAGTTTTACAATGAGCAGTTCTTC
clone_size: once; d_call: TRBD2; j_call: TRBJ2-7; v_call: TRBV29-1; cdr3_aa: CSVEGLAGEQYF; cdr3_nt: TGCAGCGTTGAGGGACTAGCGGGTGAGCAGTACTTC
clone_size: -; d_call: TRBD2; j_call: TRBJ2-7; v_call: TRBV10-3; cdr3_aa: CAISGTSGQYF; cdr3_nt: TGTGCCATCAGTGGGACTAGCGGGCAGTACTTC
clone_size: once; d_call: TRBD2; j_call: TRBJ2-2; v_call: TRBV28; cdr3_aa: CASSLWVASGTTGELFF; cdr3_nt: TGTGCCAGCAGTCTTTGGGTGGCTAGCGGGACCACCGGGGAGCTGTTTTTT